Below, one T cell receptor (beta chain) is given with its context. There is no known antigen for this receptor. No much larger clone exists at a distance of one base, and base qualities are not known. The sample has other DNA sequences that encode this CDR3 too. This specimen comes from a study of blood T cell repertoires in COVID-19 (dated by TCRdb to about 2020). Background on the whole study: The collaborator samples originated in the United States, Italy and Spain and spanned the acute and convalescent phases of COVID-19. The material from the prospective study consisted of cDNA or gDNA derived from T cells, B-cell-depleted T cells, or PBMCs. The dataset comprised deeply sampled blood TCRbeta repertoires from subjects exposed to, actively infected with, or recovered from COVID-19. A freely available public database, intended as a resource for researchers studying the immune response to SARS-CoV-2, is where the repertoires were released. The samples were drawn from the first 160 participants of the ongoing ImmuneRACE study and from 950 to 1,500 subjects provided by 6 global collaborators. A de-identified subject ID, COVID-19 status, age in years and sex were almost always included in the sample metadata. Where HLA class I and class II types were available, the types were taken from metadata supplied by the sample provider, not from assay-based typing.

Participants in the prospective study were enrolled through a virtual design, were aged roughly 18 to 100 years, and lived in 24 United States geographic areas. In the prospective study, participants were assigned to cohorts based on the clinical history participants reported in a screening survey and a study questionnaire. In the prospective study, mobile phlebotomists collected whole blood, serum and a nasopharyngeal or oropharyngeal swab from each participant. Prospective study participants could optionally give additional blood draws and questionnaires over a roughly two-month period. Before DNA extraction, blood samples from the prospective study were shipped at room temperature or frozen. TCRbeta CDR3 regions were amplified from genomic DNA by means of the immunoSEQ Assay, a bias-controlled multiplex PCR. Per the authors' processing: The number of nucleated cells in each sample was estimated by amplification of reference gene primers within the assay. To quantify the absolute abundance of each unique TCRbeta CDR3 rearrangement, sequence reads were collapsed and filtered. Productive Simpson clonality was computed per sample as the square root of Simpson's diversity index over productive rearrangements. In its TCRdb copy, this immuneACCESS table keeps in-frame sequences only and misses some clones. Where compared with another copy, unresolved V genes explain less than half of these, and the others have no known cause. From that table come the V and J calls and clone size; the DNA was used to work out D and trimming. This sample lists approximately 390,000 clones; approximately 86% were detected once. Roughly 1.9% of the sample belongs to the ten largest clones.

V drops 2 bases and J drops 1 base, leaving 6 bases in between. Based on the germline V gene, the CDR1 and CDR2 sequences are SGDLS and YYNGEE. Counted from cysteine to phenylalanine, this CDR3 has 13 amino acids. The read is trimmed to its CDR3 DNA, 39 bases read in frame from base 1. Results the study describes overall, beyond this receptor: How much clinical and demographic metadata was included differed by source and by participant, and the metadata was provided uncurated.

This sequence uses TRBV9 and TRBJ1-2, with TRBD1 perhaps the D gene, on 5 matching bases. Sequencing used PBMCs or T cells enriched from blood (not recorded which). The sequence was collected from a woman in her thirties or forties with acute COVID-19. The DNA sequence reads TGTGCCAGCAGCGTCGACAGTAACTATGGCTACACCTTC. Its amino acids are CASSVDSNYGYTF. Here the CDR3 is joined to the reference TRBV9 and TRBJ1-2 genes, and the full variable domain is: DSGVTQTPKHLITATGQRVTLRCSPRSGDLSVYWYQQSLDQGLQFLIQYYNGEERAKGNILERFSAQQFPDLHSELNLSSLELGDSALYFCASSVDSNYGYTFGSGTRLTVV.